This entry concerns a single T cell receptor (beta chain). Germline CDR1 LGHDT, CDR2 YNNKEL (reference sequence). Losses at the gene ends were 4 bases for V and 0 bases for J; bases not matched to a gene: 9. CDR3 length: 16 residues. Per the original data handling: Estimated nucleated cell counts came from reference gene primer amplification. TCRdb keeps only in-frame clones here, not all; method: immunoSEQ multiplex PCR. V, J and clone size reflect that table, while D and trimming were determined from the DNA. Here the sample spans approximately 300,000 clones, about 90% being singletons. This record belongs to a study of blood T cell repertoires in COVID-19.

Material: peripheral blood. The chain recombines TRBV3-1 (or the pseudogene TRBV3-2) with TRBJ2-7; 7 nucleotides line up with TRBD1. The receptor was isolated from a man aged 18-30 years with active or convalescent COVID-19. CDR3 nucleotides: TGTGCCAGCAGCCGGACACAGGGGCCCCGCTCCTACGAGCAGTACTTC. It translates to CASSRTQGPRSYEQYF.